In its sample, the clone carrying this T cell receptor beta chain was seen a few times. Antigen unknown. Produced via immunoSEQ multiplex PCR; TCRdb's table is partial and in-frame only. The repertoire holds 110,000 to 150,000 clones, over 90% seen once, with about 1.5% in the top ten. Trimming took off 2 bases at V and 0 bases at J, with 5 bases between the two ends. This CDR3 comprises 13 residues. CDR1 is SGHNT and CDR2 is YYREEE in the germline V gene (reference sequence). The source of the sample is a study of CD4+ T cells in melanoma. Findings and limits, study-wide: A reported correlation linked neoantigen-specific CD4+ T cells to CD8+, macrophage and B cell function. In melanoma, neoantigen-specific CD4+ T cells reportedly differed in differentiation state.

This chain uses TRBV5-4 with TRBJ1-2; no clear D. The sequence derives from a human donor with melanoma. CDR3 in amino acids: CASSFLSNYGYTF. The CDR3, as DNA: TGTGCCAGCAGCTTTCTGTCTAACTATGGCTACACCTTC.